One sample yielded the 19 T cell receptor beta chains listed below, sequenced in a study of cytomegalovirus exposure and HLA in healthy donors. The PCR had 60 Vbeta and 13 Jbeta primers. TCRdb's table, derived via immunoSEQ multiplex PCR, lists solely in-frame clones and lacks some. The sample holds over 70,000 clones, 70% to 80% seen once. Sequencing input: PBMCs. Every receptor here comes from a woman in her 50s in good health and CMV-seropositive.

This clone was seen only a few times. The chain is built from TRBV30 and TRBJ1-1; D not certain. CDR1 is GTSNPN, CDR2 SVGIG, per germline (reference sequence). The CDR3 sequence is 13 residues long. V was clipped by 4 bases and J by 2 bases, with 11 bases between them. This CDR3 is CAWNAAGNTEAFF. The CDR3 bases are TGTGCCTGGAATGCGGCCGGTAACACTGAAGCTTTCTTT.

The chain links TRBV29-1 to TRBJ2-1; D is perhaps TRBD2 (5 bases). Trimming took 5 bases from V and 7 from J, leaving 21 bases between them. The CDR3 has 15 residues. The germline gives CDR1 SQVTM, CDR2 ANQGSEA. In DNA form, the CDR3 reads TGCAGCGTTCCCTTTCGGGGTGCGGTATGGAATGAGCAGTTCTTC. It encodes CSVPFRGAVWNEQFF.

The V and J genes are TRBV2 and TRBJ1-4; D possibly corresponds to TRBD1 (5 bases). The CDR3 runs 12 residues. Trimming left V 7 bases short and J 11 bases short, with 14 bases between. Germline CDR1 SNHLY, CDR2 FYNNEI. DNA for the CDR3: TGTGCCAGCACTGGGGGGACCACCAAACTGTTTTTT. Its translation is CASTGGTTKLFF.

J is TRBJ2-7 and V is TRBV4-3; D perhaps matches TRBD2 (6 bases). Trimming shortened V by 2 bases and J by 0 bases, and 8 bases separated the two germline ends. Germline lookup yields CDR1 LGHNA and CDR2 YSLEER. The CDR3 is 14 amino acids. In nucleotides, the CDR3 is TGCGCCAGCAGCCAATGGGGGGACTCCTACGAGCAGTACTTC. Its protein is CASSQWGDSYEQYF.

This clone was detected a few times. The chain links TRBV11-2 to TRBJ2-5; 10 bases map to TRBD2. The CDR3 is made up of 15 amino acids. V lost 2 bases to trimming and J lost 7 bases; unmatched junction nucleotides: 7. Germline CDR1 is SGHAT and CDR2 is FQNNGV. The CDR3 protein is CASSLLLAGEGTQYF. For the CDR3, the DNA is TGTGCCAGCAGCTTATTGCTAGCGGGAGAGGGGACCCAGTACTTC.

V gene TRBV11-2 combines with J gene TRBJ2-5, with 13 bases aligning to TRBD2. CDR3 length: 17 residues. V shed 3 bases and J 5 bases; nucleotides not matched to a gene: 9. CDR1 is SGHAT, CDR2 FQNNGV, per germline. CDR3 sequence (DNA): TGTGCCAGCAGCTTCTCGACTAGCGGGGGGCTGGGGGAGACCCAGTACTTC. It specifies CASSFSTSGGLGETQYF.

This chain uses TRBV28 with TRBJ2-1, with 8 bases that match TRBD1. Germline CDR1 and CDR2: MDHEN and SYDVKM. V was pared by 6 bases and J by 9 bases, with 13 bases of the junction left unmatched. The CDR3 spans 15 residues. CDR3 sequence: CASSPGTGQGGEQFF. The CDR3 DNA is TGTGCCAGCAGCCCAGGGACAGGCCAAGGGGGTGAGCAGTTCTTC.

V gene TRBV5-1 combines with J gene TRBJ1-4; 7 bases align to TRBD1. Trimming removed 6 bases from V and 3 bases from J; junction bases left unmatched: 8. The CDR3 is 15 amino acids. Germline lookup yields CDR1 SGHRS and CDR2 YFSETQ. The CDR3: CASTPSGTANEKLFF. The CDR3, as DNA: TGCGCCAGCACTCCTTCCGGGACAGCTAATGAAAAACTGTTTTTT.

The chain employs TRBV14 and TRBJ2-5; tentative D call: TRBD2 (6 bases). The CDR3 sequence is 15 residues long. V was trimmed by 4 bases and J by 5 bases, leaving 17 bases between them. Germline assignment: CDR1 SGHDN and CDR2 FVKESK. CDR3 bases: TGTGCCAGCAGCCGCCCTGGGAGGAGTTTGGAGACCCAGTACTTC. Amino acids: CASSRPGRSLETQYF.

This clone has only a few counts. Within the sample, other DNA sequences also encode this same CDR3. The gene calls are TRBV7-8 and TRBJ2-5, with 14 bases lining up with TRBD2. This CDR3 comprises 17 residues. V was pared by 3 bases and J by 4 bases, with 7 bases of the junction left unmatched. CDR1 and CDR2 from the germline V gene are SGHVS and FQNEAQ. The CDR3 sequence is CASSLAGLAGVLETQYF. CDR3 bases: TGTGCCAGCAGCTTGGCGGGACTAGCGGGAGTTTTAGAGACCCAGTACTTC.

J is TRBJ2-7 and V is TRBV28, with 12 bases aligning to TRBD2. After removal of 6 bases from V and 3 bases from J, the junction contained 6 bases not matched to a gene. The CDR3 spans 15 residues. The germline CDR1 and CDR2 sequences are MDHEN and SYDVKM. The CDR3 here is CASSRGLAGNYEQYF. CDR3 sequence (DNA): TGTGCCAGCAGCCGAGGACTAGCGGGAAACTACGAGCAGTACTTC.

The gene calls are TRBV30 and TRBJ1-1; the D gene is possibly TRBD1 (6 bases). The V end lost 5 bases, the J end lost 8 bases, and 18 bases lay between the germline ends. From germline, CDR1 is GTSNPN and CDR2 SVGIG (reference sequence). This CDR3 region has 13 residues. The CDR3 nucleotides are TGTGCCTGGGGCCGCGACAGGCGTTCCGAAGCTTTCTTT. As protein: CAWGRDRRSEAFF.

V is TRBV13 and J is TRBJ1-6, with TRBD1 matching over 9 bases. Germline V lookup: CDR1 PRHDT, CDR2 FYEKMQ (reference sequence). The CDR3 consists of 16 residues. With 0 bases clipped from V and 7 bases from J, the junction kept 4 bases outside the gene matches. As DNA, the CDR3 is TGTGCCAGCAGCTTAGGGGGGACAGGGCAGAATTCACCCCTCCACTTT. It translates to CASSLGGTGQNSPLHF.

V is TRBV28 and J is TRBJ1-2; TRBD1 matches at 7 bases. The CDR3 runs to 14 residues. Germline lookup yields CDR1 MDHEN and CDR2 SYDVKM. The ends lost 8 bases at V and 5 bases at J; junction bases unmatched: 11. The CDR3 DNA is TGTGCCAGCGACGCAGGGGGGCAGGGGTATGGCTACACCTTC. Translating it yields CASDAGGQGYGYTF.

This clone was picked up a small number of times. This sequence joins TRBV11-3 and TRBJ2-3; maybe TRBD2 (7 bases). The germline V gene encodes CDR1 SGHNT and CDR2 YENEEA. V shed 5 bases and J shed 4 bases, with 10 bases lying between them. The CDR3 consists of 13 residues. CDR3 loop: CASSPGGPDTQYF. The CDR3 DNA is TGTGCCAGCAGCCCGGGGGGCCCAGATACGCAGTATTTT.

The chain employs TRBV19 and TRBJ2-5, with 14 bases identical to TRBD2. V trimming: 6 bases; J trimming: 4 bases; junction bases outside the gene matches: 4. In germline, CDR1 is LNHDA, CDR2 SQIVND (reference sequence). The CDR3 has 15 amino acids. The CDR3 region is CASRRLAGGGETQYF. Here the CDR3 DNA reads TGTGCCAGTAGAAGACTAGCGGGAGGGGGAGAGACCCAGTACTTC. Based on the CDR3 plus reference TRBV19 and TRBJ2-5, the full variable domain is DGGITQSPKYLFRKEGQNVTLSCEQNLNHDAMYWYRQDPGQGLRLIYYSQIVNDFQKGDIAEGYSVSREKKESFPLTVTSAQKNPTAFYLCASRRLAGGGETQYFGPGTRLLVL.

The chain is built from TRBV2 and TRBJ1-1; TRBD1 matches at 7 bases. This CDR3 is built from 15 residues. CDR1 SNHLY and CDR2 FYNNEI come from the germline V gene. The V and J ends lost 6 bases and 2 bases, in that order; junction bases with no gene match: 9. The CDR3 loop is CASRARGYSNTEAFF. CDR3 bases: TGTGCCAGCAGGGCCAGGGGGTACTCAAACACTGAAGCTTTCTTT.

The chain combines TRBV2 with TRBJ2-3; 7 bases match TRBD2. Per the germline V gene, CDR1 is SNHLY and CDR2 is FYNNEI. The CDR3 is 15 amino acids. Trimming removed 6 bases from V and 2 bases from J; junction bases left unmatched: 8. The CDR3: CASRGGIGNTDTQYF. CDR3 DNA: TGTGCCAGCAGGGGGGGGATAGGCAACACAGATACGCAGTATTTT.

The V and J genes are TRBV30 and TRBJ1-2; 9 bases agree with TRBD1. The CDR3 has 13 residues. V was clipped by 3 bases and J by 2 bases; unmatched bases: 1. Germline loops: CDR1 GTSNPN, CDR2 SVGIG (reference sequence). The CDR3 DNA reads as TGTGCCTGGAGGACAGGGGGGAACTATGGCTACACCTTC. It translates to CAWRTGGNYGYTF.